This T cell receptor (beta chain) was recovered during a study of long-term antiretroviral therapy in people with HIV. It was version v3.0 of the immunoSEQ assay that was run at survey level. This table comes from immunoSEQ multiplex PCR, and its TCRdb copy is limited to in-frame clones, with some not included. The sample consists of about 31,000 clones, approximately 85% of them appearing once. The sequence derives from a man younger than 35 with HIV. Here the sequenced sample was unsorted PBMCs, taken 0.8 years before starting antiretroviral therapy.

The CDR3, as DNA: TGTGCCAGCAGCGCCGCCTACGAGCAGTACTTC. It encodes CASSAAYEQYF. This sequence joins TRBV5-6 and TRBJ2-7, with D uncertain. The CDR3 loop spans 11 amino acids. The germline CDR1 and CDR2 sequences are SGHDT and YYEEEE. Trimming cost V 4 bases and J 2 bases, with 4 bases left between them.